The 20 T cell receptor beta chains below come from one sample, sequenced in a study of shared clonotypes between healthy human individuals. Only in-frame clones appear in the TCRdb table, and some are missing; sequencing was by immunoSEQ multiplex PCR. In the table there are 2 million to 2.5 million clones, approximately 95% of which are singletons. The source material was naive CD4+ T cells from PBMCs. The subset denotes: CD45RA+ positively selected. These receptors all stem from a man between 18 and 29 years old in good health. Some clones in this sample may be carry-over from other donors' samples.

To note about this clone: This CDR3 is also generated by other DNA sequences in the sample. The J gene is TRBJ1-1, the V gene TRBV5-1, with D uncertain. Germline V lookup: CDR1 SGHRS, CDR2 YFSETQ. V lost 0 bases and J lost 0, with 12 bases in between. The CDR3 is 16 amino acids. The CDR3: CASSLGGPSMNTEAFF. CDR3 nucleotide sequence: TGCGCCAGCAGCTTGGGTGGGCCAAGTATGAACACTGAAGCTTTCTTT.

This rearrangement joins TRBV14 to TRBJ1-1; D unclear. The germline gives CDR1 SGHDN, CDR2 FVKESK. The length of the CDR3 is 17 residues. V dropped 5 bases and J dropped 0 bases, with 19 bases sitting between them. Here the CDR3 DNA reads TGTGCCAGCAGCGACCCGACGGCACTCCGGGTGAACACTGAAGCTTTCTTT. It is translated as CASSDPTALRVNTEAFF.

This chain uses TRBV21-1 with TRBJ2-7. TRBV21-1 is given as a pseudogene. This CDR3 region has 14 residues. CDR3 DNA sequence: TGTGCCAGCAACGGGCCTCCCGGAGCCTACGAGCAGTACTTC. Translation: CASNGPPGAYEQYF.

The V and J genes are TRBV6-6 and TRBJ2-3, with D perhaps TRBD1 (6 bases). The germline CDR1 and CDR2 sequences are MNHNY and SVGAGI (reference sequence). With 6 bases removed from V and 7 bases from J, the gap between germline ends came to 23 bases. This CDR3 spans 16 amino acids. The CDR3 protein is CASRGQGPQSPYTQYF. Here the CDR3 DNA reads TGTGCCAGCAGGGGTCAGGGGCCCCAATCCCCATATACGCAGTATTTT.

The chain uses TRBV29-1 and TRBJ1-4; D may be TRBD1 (5 bases). The germline CDR1 and CDR2 sequences are SQVTM and ANQGSEA. Trimming removed 3 bases at V and 0 bases at J, with 14 bases between. The CDR3 sequence is 16 residues long. This CDR3 reads CSVDSGGAATNEKLFF. Written as DNA, the CDR3 is TGCAGCGTTGACAGCGGTGGGGCCGCAACTAATGAAAAACTGTTTTTT. Together with reference TRBV29-1 and TRBJ1-4, the CDR3 gives the full variable domain: SAVISQKPSRDICQRGTSLTIQCQVDSQVTMMFWYRQQPGQSLTLIATANQGSEATYESGFVIDKFPISRPNLTFSTLTVSNMSPEDSSIYLCSVDSGGAATNEKLFFGSGTQLSVL.

The chain joins TRBV29-1 to TRBJ1-1, with 12 bases lining up with TRBD1. The CDR3 sequence is 13 residues long. The ends lost 7 bases at V and 5 bases at J; junction bases unmatched: 5. The germline V gene encodes CDR1 SQVTM and CDR2 ANQGSEA. This CDR3 is CSAGTGGPTEAFF. The CDR3 DNA reads as TGCAGCGCCGGGACAGGGGGCCCAACTGAAGCTTTCTTT.

The chain links TRBV6-5 to TRBJ1-3, with D unresolved. The length of the CDR3 is 15 residues. CDR1 is MNHEY and CDR2 is SVGAGI in the germline V gene. Trimming stripped 0 bases from V and 1 base from J, with 7 bases between. DNA for the CDR3: TGTGCCAGCAGTTACTCTAGTACTTCTGGAAACACCATATATTTT. Protein: CASSYSSTSGNTIYF.

V gene TRBV29-1 combines with J gene TRBJ2-2; the D is unclear. Trimming took 2 bases from V and 6 from J, leaving 7 bases between them. Germline CDR1 SQVTM, CDR2 ANQGSEA. The CDR3 totals 12 residues. The chain's CDR3 is CSVERKAGELFF. CDR3 bases: TGCAGCGTTGAACGTAAAGCCGGGGAGCTGTTTTTT.

V and J are TRBV7-2 and TRBJ1-2; 7 nucleotides agree with TRBD1. Germline V gene sequence: CDR1 SGHTA, CDR2 FQGNSA. The CDR3 runs to 14 residues. V lost 4 bases to trimming and J lost 3 bases; unmatched junction nucleotides: 5. CDR3 residues: CASSSTGQHYGYTF. CDR3 DNA sequence: TGTGCCAGCAGCTCCACGGGACAGCACTATGGCTACACCTTC.

The chain uses TRBV6-5 and TRBJ2-1; tentative D call: TRBD1 (6 bases). This CDR3 has 15 residues. Germline-derived CDR1 and CDR2 are MNHEY and SVGAGI. Trimming shortened V by 2 bases and J by 6 bases, and 14 bases separated the two germline ends. DNA of the CDR3: TGTGCCAGCAGTTACCCTCGGGGCAGGGGCAATGAGCAGTTCTTC. Residues: CASSYPRGRGNEQFF.

This rearrangement joins TRBV7-1 to TRBJ1-2; D not certain. TRBV7-1 is recorded as an ORF, its role being uncertain. Trimming left V 5 bases short and J 8 bases short, with 21 bases between. This CDR3 comprises 15 residues. In DNA, the CDR3 is TGTGCCAGCAGCCCCCCCCTCGGGCTCCTTCGAGGCTACACCTTC. It yields the protein CASSPPLGLLRGYTF.

The chain combines TRBV21-1 with TRBJ2-7; the table assigns TRBD1, which was not confirmed against the DNA. TRBV21-1 has pseudogene status. This CDR3 is built from 16 residues. CDR3 bases: TGTGCCAGCACCCCACCCTCGCGAGCAGGGGTGTACGAGCAGTACTTC. Translation: CASTPPSRAGVYEQYF.

The chain combines TRBV7-9 with TRBJ2-3; no clear D. V lost 6 bases to trimming and J lost 1 base, with 20 bases between them. The CDR3 length is 17 residues. In germline, CDR1 is SEHNR, CDR2 FQNEAQ (reference sequence). CDR3 coding DNA: TGTGCCAGCAGGCCACCTAGGCCCGGTAAAGGCACAGATACGCAGTATTTT. This gives the protein CASRPPRPGKGTDTQYF.

The genes are TRBV11-2 and TRBJ2-3; D call uncertain. Germline V gives CDR1 SGHAT, CDR2 FQNNGV. This CDR3 spans 12 amino acids. V shed 3 bases and J shed 6 bases, with 7 bases lying between them. The CDR3: CASSFSKDTQYF. As DNA, the CDR3 is TGTGCCAGCAGCTTTTCAAAGGATACGCAGTATTTT.

CDR3 residues: CASSITGSSNTEAFF. DNA for the CDR3: TGTGCCAGCAGCATTACAGGGTCCTCGAACACTGAAGCTTTCTTT. The V and J genes are TRBV7-3 and TRBJ1-1, with a weak D call TRBD1 (6 bases). Per germline, CDR1 SGHTA and CDR2 FQGTGA. CDR3 length: 15 residues. With 5 bases removed from V and 1 base from J, the gap between germline ends came to 14 bases.

The J gene is TRBJ1-5, the V gene TRBV14; D is uncertain. This CDR3 region has 12 residues. The germline gives CDR1 SGHDN, CDR2 FVKESK. V was shortened by 2 bases and J by 9 bases, with 8 bases between the two germline ends. CDR3 sequence reads: CASSQQGWPQHF. The CDR3 DNA sequence: TGTGCCAGCAGCCAACAAGGATGGCCCCAGCATTTT.

V gene TRBV29-1 combines with J gene TRBJ2-3; D is possibly TRBD2 (5 bases). The CDR3 totals 13 residues. V was pared by 8 bases and J by 0 bases, with 12 bases between. Germline V gene lookup returns CDR1 SQVTM and CDR2 ANQGSEA. CDR3 nucleotide sequence: TGCAGCTTCCCGACGGGGAGCACAGATACGCAGTATTTT. As protein: CSFPTGSTDTQYF.

This clone was seen once. In the same sample, other DNA sequences code for this CDR3. V gene TRBV2 combines with J gene TRBJ2-7; D is uncertain. This CDR3 region has 11 residues. Germline V gene sequence: CDR1 SNHLY, CDR2 FYNNEI. V shed 6 bases and J shed 3 bases, with 6 bases lying between them. The CDR3 loop is CASSDFYEQYF. DNA of the CDR3: TGTGCCAGCAGCGACTTCTACGAGCAGTACTTC.

The CDR3 reads CASSYLDRGGYTF. The CDR3, as DNA: TGTGCCAGCAGTTACTTGGACAGGGGTGGCTACACCTTC. The genes are TRBV6-6 and TRBJ1-2; 9 bases agree with TRBD1. The CDR3 spans 13 residues. Germline-derived CDR1 and CDR2 are MNHNY and SVGAGI (reference sequence). J was trimmed by 7 bases and V by 1 base; bases with no gene match: 1.

This chain links TRBV7-9 with TRBJ1-5; D remains unclear. Germline CDR1 and CDR2: SEHNR and FQNEAQ (reference sequence). Trimming shortened V by 6 bases and J by 4 bases, and 13 bases separated the two germline ends. The length of the CDR3 is 14 residues. CDR3 DNA: TGTGCCAGCAGTTCAGTAGGGCCAAATCAGCCCCAGCATTTT. Translation: CASSSVGPNQPQHF. Full variable domain (missing parts from reference TRBV7-9 and TRBJ1-5): DTGVSQNPRHKITKRGQNVTFRCDPISEHNRLYWYRQTLGQGPEFLTYFQNEAQLEKSRLLSDRFSAERPKGSFSTLEIQRTEQGDSAMYLCASSSVGPNQPQHFGDGTRLSIL.